One and the same sample provided the 16 T cell receptor beta chains below, sequenced in a study of cytomegalovirus exposure and HLA in healthy donors. Both 60 Vbeta primers and 13 Jbeta primers went into the PCR. The data were produced by immunoSEQ multiplex PCR, yet TCRdb's version contains in-frame clones alone and is incomplete. This repertoire includes 100,000 to 150,000 clones. The specimen was PBMCs. Receptor source: a man aged 18 to 29 in good health and CMV-seronegative.

V and J are TRBV7-3 and TRBJ2-3; 10 bases agree with TRBD2. This CDR3 has 15 residues. Trimming removed 5 bases from V and 4 bases from J; junction bases left unmatched: 6. Germline CDR1 SGHTA, CDR2 FQGTGA. CDR3 protein: CASSLVAGGADTQYF. DNA of the CDR3: TGTGCCAGCAGCCTTGTAGCGGGAGGTGCAGATACGCAGTATTTT.

DNA of the CDR3: TGTGCCAGCAGTTACACCGGGACAGGGGGGCGTTCCACCTTC. This translates into CASSYTGTGGRSTF. V is TRBV6-5 and J is TRBJ1-2, with 11 bases aligning to TRBD1. This CDR3 has 14 residues. Unmatched junction bases numbered 9, after V lost 2 bases and J lost 13 bases. CDR1 and CDR2 (germline): MNHEY, SVGAGI.

The chain combines TRBV6-4 with TRBJ2-1, with 8 bases fitting TRBD1. The junction had 10 bases not matched to a gene; V was cut back by 1 base and J by 8 bases. This CDR3 is built from 16 residues. Germline CDR1 and CDR2: MRHNA and SNTAGT. The CDR3 nucleotides are TGTGCCAGCAGTGACTGGACAGGGTCCGTTAGGGATGAGCAGTTCTTC. Amino acids: CASSDWTGSVRDEQFF.

V is TRBV28 and J is TRBJ1-1; perhaps TRBD1 as D (6 bases). This CDR3 comprises 14 residues. V lost 6 bases, J lost 0 bases, and 11 bases lay in between. Germline CDR1 reads MDHEN; CDR2 reads SYDVKM. CDR3 sequence reads: CASRIQGLNTEAFF. DNA of the CDR3: TGTGCCAGCAGAATCCAGGGGTTGAACACTGAAGCTTTCTTT.

This chain connects TRBV5-8 to TRBJ2-7; 7 bases are shared with TRBD1. The CDR3 has 14 residues. Unmatched junction bases numbered 3, after V lost 0 bases and J lost 3 bases. Germline-derived CDR1 and CDR2 are SGHTS and YDEGEE. The CDR3 here is CASSLGQGIYEQYF. CDR3 bases: TGTGCCAGCAGCTTGGGACAGGGCATCTACGAGCAGTACTTC.

The chain links TRBV29-1 to TRBJ2-7, with 9 bases that match TRBD2. This CDR3 is built from 14 residues. CDR1 SQVTM and CDR2 ANQGSEA come from the germline V gene. V shed 2 bases and J 3 bases; nucleotides not matched to a gene: 5. This CDR3 reads CSVESGSGSYEQYF. In DNA form, the CDR3 reads TGCAGCGTTGAATCAGGTAGCGGGAGCTACGAGCAGTACTTC.

The V and J genes are TRBV29-1 and TRBJ1-5, with D possibly TRBD1 on 6 matching bases. The CDR3 totals 12 residues. Looked up from germline, CDR1 is SQVTM and CDR2 is ANQGSEA. V dropped 6 bases and J dropped 4 bases, with 10 bases sitting between them. The CDR3 coding sequence is TGCAGCGTGGGGGGGGCAAATCAGCCCCAGCATTTT. Protein product: CSVGGANQPQHF.

This chain links TRBV28 with TRBJ2-3; possible D gene TRBD2, 6 bases. Germline V gene data show CDR1 as MDHEN and CDR2 as SYDVKM. Trimming left V 7 bases short and J 2 bases short, with 10 bases between. The CDR3 is 13 residues long. The CDR3, as DNA: TGTGCCAGCACCGGGGGACTCACAGATACGCAGTATTTT. Protein sequence: CASTGGLTDTQYF.

The rearrangement uses TRBV27 and TRBJ1-1; D perhaps matches TRBD1 (6 bases). Germline V lookup: CDR1 MNHEY, CDR2 SMNVEV (reference sequence). Trimming took off 5 bases at V and 3 bases at J, with 13 bases between the two ends. CDR3 size: 14 residues. This CDR3 is CASSTTGLYTEAFF. DNA for the CDR3: TGTGCCAGCAGTACTACAGGGTTGTACACTGAAGCTTTCTTT.

The CDR3 nucleotides are TGTGCCAGCAAAGACAGGGTCACCGGGGAGCTGTTTTTT. Protein product: CASKDRVTGELFF. V usage is TRBV6-5 and J usage is TRBJ2-2; 7 bases agree with TRBD1. V lost 7 bases to trimming and J lost 4 bases; unmatched junction nucleotides: 3. This CDR3 is built from 13 residues. Per the germline V gene, CDR1 is MNHEY and CDR2 is SVGAGI.

This chain joins TRBV6-5 and TRBJ2-5; 10 positions match TRBD1. The CDR3 has 13 residues. Germline-derived CDR1 and CDR2 are MNHEY and SVGAGI. Trimming removed 10 bases from V and 5 bases from J; junction bases left unmatched: 7. CDR3 coding DNA: TGTGCCACCGGACAGGGGGTTCGTGAGACCCAGTACTTC. Its protein product is CATGQGVRETQYF.

The rearrangement joins TRBV18 to TRBJ1-1; 8 positions agree with TRBD1. The CDR3 totals 14 residues. V lost 5 bases and J lost 6; bases outside the gene matches: 8. CDR1 is KGHSH and CDR2 is LQKENI in the germline V gene. The CDR3 DNA sequence: TGTGCCAGCTCAGAAACAGGGGGATTCGCTGAAGCTTTCTTT. Its translation is CASSETGGFAEAFF.

J is TRBJ2-7 and V is TRBV28; a possible D gene is TRBD1 (6 bases). Trimming removed 4 bases from V and 3 bases from J, with 13 bases in between. Germline CDR1 reads MDHEN; CDR2 reads SYDVKM. This CDR3 has 14 residues. CDR3 in DNA: TGTGCCAGCAGTTCTCCCGGGACACGCTACGAGCAGTACTTC. Amino acid sequence: CASSSPGTRYEQYF.

The CDR3: CASSQVASSGNTIYF. The CDR3 nucleotides are TGCGCCAGCAGCCAGGTTGCTAGCTCTGGAAACACCATATATTTT. The chain employs TRBV4-3 and TRBJ1-3; unclear D gene. Germline CDR1 and CDR2: LGHNA and YSLEER. The CDR3 runs 15 residues. Trimming removed 3 bases at V and 0 bases at J, with 9 bases between.

This chain links TRBV30 with TRBJ1-3; a weak D match, TRBD1 (6 bases). Deletions cut 0 bases from V and 4 bases from J, with 16 bases between. The CDR3 loop spans 16 amino acids. Germline assignment: CDR1 GTSNPN and CDR2 SVGIG (reference sequence). CDR3: CAWSVGQGRSGNTIYF. The CDR3 DNA reads TGTGCCTGGAGTGTAGGGCAGGGGCGATCGGGAAACACCATATATTTT.

This chain connects TRBV27 to TRBJ2-7; 8 nucleotides agree with TRBD1. V shed 4 bases and J 2 bases; nucleotides not matched to a gene: 7. Germline V gene data show CDR1 as MNHEY and CDR2 as SMNVEV (reference sequence). This CDR3 region has 15 residues. The CDR3 protein is CASSSPGTGTYEQYF. The CDR3 DNA is TGTGCCAGCAGTTCCCCCGGGACAGGAACCTACGAGCAGTACTTC.